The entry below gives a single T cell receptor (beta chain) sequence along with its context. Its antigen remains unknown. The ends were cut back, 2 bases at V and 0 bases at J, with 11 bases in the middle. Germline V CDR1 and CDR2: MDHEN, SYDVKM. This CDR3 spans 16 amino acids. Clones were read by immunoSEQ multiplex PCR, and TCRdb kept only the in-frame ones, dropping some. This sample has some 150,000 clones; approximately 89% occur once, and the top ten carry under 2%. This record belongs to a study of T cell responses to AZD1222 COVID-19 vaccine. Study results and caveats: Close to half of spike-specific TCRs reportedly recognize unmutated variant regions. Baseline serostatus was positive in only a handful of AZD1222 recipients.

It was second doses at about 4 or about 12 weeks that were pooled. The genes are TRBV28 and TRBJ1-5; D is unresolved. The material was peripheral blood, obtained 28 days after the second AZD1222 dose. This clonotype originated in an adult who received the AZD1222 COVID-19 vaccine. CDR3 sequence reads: CASSLLMDYSNQPQHF. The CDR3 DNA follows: TGTGCCAGCAGTTTACTTATGGATTATAGCAATCAGCCCCAGCATTTT.